This entry concerns a single T cell receptor beta chain. This sample is part of a study of control samples from healthy donors and cancer patients. Clones were sequenced by immunoSEQ multiplex PCR, and TCRdb holds only the in-frame ones, with some missing. The sample has under 200,000 clones, 90% to 95% seen once; the top ten hold 7.5% to 8.5%. CDR1 is LNHNV and CDR2 is YYDKDF in the germline V gene (reference sequence). After removal of 2 bases from V and 4 bases from J, the junction contained 5 bases not matched to a gene. The CDR3 spans 16 residues. Sequences were obtained from blood. The receptor was isolated from a woman between 35 and 50 years old in good health. The chain recombines TRBV15 with TRBJ2-1, with 10 bases aligning to TRBD2. Here the CDR3 DNA reads TGTGCCACCAGCAGACTTACTAGCGGGGCTTACAATGAGCAGTTCTTC. Encoded protein: CATSRLTSGAYNEQFF.